These 18 T cell receptor beta chains came from one sample sequenced in a study of CD4 T cells in relation to SARS-CoV-2 and coronaviruses (dated by TCRdb to about 2021). The method behind the library was the immunoSEQ multiplex PCR assay. The table was pulled from immuneACCESS by TCRdb, which kept in-frame rearrangements only. Such tables lose some clones; where checked, under half of the loss comes from unresolved V genes, and the rest has no known cause. The sample table records about 70,000 clones; approximately 87% of these occur just once. Jointly, the top ten make up 1.6% of the sample. CD4+ T cells from unexposed donors were collected before the COVID-19 pandemic (2011-2018). Input material: memory CD4+ T cells from PBMCs. In the paper's terms, the cell subset or site label means: memory (non-naive) CD4+ T cells. The receptors come from a human donor in good health.

The chain recombines TRBV7-2 with TRBJ1-1; 7 nucleotides agree with TRBD1. CDR1 is SGHTA, CDR2 FQGNSA, per germline. The CDR3 runs to 14 residues. Trimming removed 5 bases from V and 4 bases from J; junction bases left unmatched: 7. The CDR3 DNA follows: TGTGCCAGCAGCATTAATTCAGGGGGCACTGAAGCTTTCTTT. Protein product: CASSINSGGTEAFF. The variable domain in full, with the rest retrieved from reference TRBV7-2 and TRBJ1-1, is GAGVSQSPSNKVTEKGKDVELRCDPISGHTALYWYRQSLGQGLEFLIYFQGNSAPDKSGLPSDRFSAERTGGSVSTLTIQRTQQEDSAVYLCASSINSGGTEAFFGQGTRLTVV.

This clone was recorded only once. The chain links TRBV6-5 to TRBJ1-1; no clear D. Germline CDR1 and CDR2: MNHEY and SVGAGI. This CDR3 has 13 residues. Deletions cut 5 bases from V and 3 bases from J, with 10 bases between. This chain's CDR3 is CASSRRSDTEAFF. CDR3 DNA: TGTGCCAGCAGTCGCAGGTCCGACACTGAAGCTTTCTTT.

This chain links TRBV21-1 with TRBJ2-5. TRBV21-1 is a pseudogene. The length of the CDR3 is 16 residues. The CDR3 region is CASSPPPPAVQETQYF. CDR3 DNA sequence: TGTGCCAGCAGCCCCCCTCCCCCAGCAGTCCAAGAGACCCAGTACTTC.

This clone came up a few times. The V and J genes are TRBV12-5 and TRBJ2-2; unclear D gene. The CDR3 loop spans 14 amino acids. V was cut by 6 bases and J by 1 base, with 9 bases left in between. Germline loops: CDR1 LGHNT, CDR2 FRNRAP. The CDR3 DNA reads TGTGCTAGTGGCCCGGACGGGAACACCGGGGAGCTGTTTTTT. Amino acids: CASGPDGNTGELFF.

The chain recombines TRBV7-2 with TRBJ1-1; D remains ambiguous. The CDR3 has 13 amino acids. V lost 0 bases, J lost 5 bases, and 7 bases lay in between. Germline V gene sequence: CDR1 SGHTA, CDR2 FQGNSA. The CDR3 coding sequence is TGTGCCAGCAGCTTAGCGTTGGGAACTGAAGCTTTCTTT. The encoded protein is CASSLALGTEAFF.

The chain couples TRBV5-1 to TRBJ2-5, with D maybe TRBD1 (5 bases). The V end was cut by 4 bases, the J end by 0 bases, with 7 bases between. CDR1 is SGHRS and CDR2 is YFSETQ in the germline V gene. The CDR3 sequence is 13 residues long. CDR3 sequence reads: CASSRQYQETQYF. For the CDR3, the DNA is TGCGCCAGCAGCCGACAGTACCAAGAGACCCAGTACTTC. The entire variable domain, with the rest obtained from reference TRBV5-1 and TRBJ2-5, is as follows: KAGVTQTPRYLIKTRGQQVTLSCSPISGHRSVSWYQQTPGQGLQFLFEYFSETQRNKGNFPGRFSGRQFSNSRSEMNVSTLELGDSALYLCASSRQYQETQYFGPGTRLLVL.

The CDR3 here is CASSPLRVSPLHF. CDR3 in DNA: TGTGCCAGCAGTCCCCTTCGCGTTTCACCCCTCCACTTT. The V and J genes are TRBV6-5 and TRBJ1-6; D call uncertain. With 5 bases removed from V and 9 bases from J, the gap between germline ends came to 11 bases. Germline-derived CDR1 and CDR2 are MNHEY and SVGAGI. The CDR3 is 13 residues long.

The rearrangement joins TRBV6-1 to TRBJ1-1; D call uncertain. This CDR3 is 15 amino acids long. Per germline, CDR1 MNHNS and CDR2 SASEGT. V lost 2 bases and J lost 4, with 14 bases in between. CDR3 sequence reads: CASSETTVRGTEAFF. The CDR3 DNA sequence: TGTGCCAGCAGTGAAACTACTGTCCGTGGCACTGAAGCTTTCTTT.

The V call is TRBV28, the J call TRBJ2-5, with 9 bases fitting TRBD1. The V segment lost 5 bases and the J segment 7 bases; nucleotides outside the gene matches: 14. Germline lookup yields CDR1 MDHEN and CDR2 SYDVKM. CDR3 length equals 16 residues. The CDR3 loop reads CASSRAGQGLKRTQYF. The CDR3 nucleotides read TGTGCCAGCAGTCGCGCGGGACAGGGTTTAAAGCGGACCCAGTACTTC. The full variable domain, its missing parts supplied by reference TRBV28 and TRBJ2-5, is DVKVTQSSRYLVKRTGEKVFLECVQDMDHENMFWYRQDPGLGLRLIYFSYDVKMKEKGDIPEGYSVSREKKERFSLILESASTNQTSMYLCASSRAGQGLKRTQYFGPGTRLLVL.

In DNA form, the CDR3 reads TGTGCCAGCAGCGACAGGGACAACAATGAGCAGTTCTTC. Translated, it gives CASSDRDNNEQFF. The V gene is TRBV6-4, the J gene TRBJ2-1; 7 bases fit TRBD1. The CDR3 is made up of 13 amino acids. With 6 bases clipped from V and 5 bases from J, the junction kept 4 bases outside the gene matches. Germline V gives CDR1 MRHNA, CDR2 SNTAGT.

V usage is TRBV7-9 and J usage is TRBJ2-5, with D maybe TRBD2 (7 bases). This CDR3 has 14 amino acids. Germline CDR1 SEHNR, CDR2 FQNEAQ (reference sequence). The V gene lost 9 bases and the J gene lost 3 bases, with 17 bases spanning the gap. CDR3 sequence reads: CASERGGAEETQYF. DNA for the CDR3: TGTGCCAGTGAAAGGGGGGGCGCGGAAGAGACCCAGTACTTC.

This clone was counted only a few times. The CDR3 bases are TGTGCCAGCAGCGGAAGCTCCTACAATGAGCAGTTCTTC. This gives the protein CASSGSSYNEQFF. The chain has TRBV6-6 and TRBJ2-1; D remains ambiguous. Trimming removed 6 bases at V and 0 bases at J, with 6 bases between. CDR1 is MNHNY, CDR2 SVGAGI, per germline (reference sequence). The CDR3 is 13 residues long.

The chain combines TRBV7-7 with TRBJ2-2; D gene uncertain. This CDR3 has 16 amino acids. From germline, CDR1 is SSHAT and CDR2 FNYEAQ (reference sequence). Trimming shortened V by 2 bases and J by 0 bases, and 10 bases separated the two germline ends. CDR3 bases: TGTGCCAGCAGCTTAAAGGTTAGCTCGAACACCGGGGAGCTGTTTTTT. This codes for CASSLKVSSNTGELFF.

This sequence joins TRBV19 and TRBJ2-7; D may be TRBD1 (6 bases). V lost 4 bases and J lost 3, with 19 bases in between. Germline assignment: CDR1 LNHDA and CDR2 SQIVND (reference sequence). This CDR3 has 16 residues. The CDR3 DNA follows: TGTGCCAGTAGTAAAATATACAGGGAAAGGAACTACGAGCAGTACTTC. It specifies CASSKIYRERNYEQYF. The full variable domain, completed using reference TRBV19 and TRBJ2-7, is DGGITQSPKYLFRKEGQNVTLSCEQNLNHDAMYWYRQDPGQGLRLIYYSQIVNDFQKGDIAEGYSVSREKKESFPLTVTSAQKNPTAFYLCASSKIYRERNYEQYFGPGTRLTVT.

The chain couples TRBV24-1 to TRBJ2-7; 7 nucleotides match TRBD2. Germline CDR1 is KGHDR and CDR2 is SFDVKD. J was trimmed by 5 bases and V by 2 bases; bases with no gene match: 5. The CDR3 is 14 residues long. The chain's CDR3 is CATSDWGGSNEQYF. The CDR3 nucleotides read TGTGCCACCAGTGATTGGGGGGGAAGCAACGAGCAGTACTTC.

The chain couples TRBV9 to TRBJ1-5; D gene unclear. Germline V gives CDR1 SGDLS, CDR2 YYNGEE. The CDR3 length is 15 residues. V lost 0 bases and J lost 9, with 16 bases in between. The CDR3: CASSVGTSESWPQHF. In nucleotides, the CDR3 is TGTGCCAGCAGCGTAGGGACCTCGGAAAGTTGGCCCCAGCATTTT. The full variable domain, with the rest looked up from reference TRBV9 and TRBJ1-5, is DSGVTQTPKHLITATGQRVTLRCSPRSGDLSVYWYQQSLDQGLQFLIQYYNGEERAKGNILERFSAQQFPDLHSELNLSSLELGDSALYFCASSVGTSESWPQHFGDGTRLSIL.

The V call is TRBV28, the J call TRBJ1-5; no firm D call. Germline V CDR1 and CDR2: MDHEN, SYDVKM. The length of the CDR3 is 12 residues. The CDR3 here is CQTGYSNQPQHF. As DNA, the CDR3 is TGTCAGACGGGTTATAGCAATCAGCCCCAGCATTTT.

This sequence joins TRBV7-3 and TRBJ2-1; no clear D gene. The CDR3 runs to 15 residues. The V gene lost 2 bases and the J gene lost 1 base, with 9 bases spanning the gap. CDR1 SGHTA and CDR2 FQGTGA come from the germline V gene. The CDR3 DNA is TGTGCCAGCAGCTTAGAGGCGAATTCCTACAATGAGCAGTTCTTC. It translates to CASSLEANSYNEQFF.